This is a list of T cell receptor beta chains from one sample in a study of T-cell memory formation after mild COVID-19. MiXCR, applied by TCRdb to the 5' RACE reads, yields one record per CDR3 protein. The profile shows fewer than 90,000 distinct CDR3 sequences, roughly 13% of them singletons. Sequenced input: PBMCs or a T cell subset sorted from them (not recorded which). The receptors stem from a man younger than 35 who had mild COVID-19 (a few samples of this study predate the infection). Cell type and time point are not known. Each CDR3 is given with its conserved first and last residue. Fields, in order: V gene, D gene, clone size, J gene, CDR3 protein, CDR3 DNA. A D gene is named only where the DNA matches it firmly. Clone size is shown for a subset of rows, as once, few, many or a class of expanded clone.

v_gene: TRBV10-3
d_gene: TRBD2
abundance: many
j_gene: TRBJ2-3
CDR3aa: CAMASGGALDTQYF
CDR3nt: TGTGCCATGGCTAGCGGGGGGGCTCTAGATACGCAGTATTTT

v_gene: TRBV27
d_gene: -
abundance: few
j_gene: TRBJ1-1
CDR3aa: CASSLSTVGNTEAFF
CDR3nt: TGTGCCAGCAGTTTATCTACCGTGGGAAACACTGAAGCTTTCTTT

v_gene: TRBV4-1
d_gene: -
abundance: -
j_gene: TRBJ2-7
CDR3aa: CASSRGGMQYF
CDR3nt: TGCGCCAGCAGCCGGGGGGGCATGCAGTACTTC

v_gene: TRBV6-5
d_gene: -
abundance: -
j_gene: TRBJ1-2
CDR3aa: CASSYSKADRQGF
CDR3nt: TGTGCCAGCAGTTACTCCAAGGCAGACCGGCAAGGGTTC

v_gene: TRBV4-3
d_gene: TRBD1
abundance: few
j_gene: TRBJ1-2
CDR3aa: CASSQAEGQAFHGYTF
CDR3nt: TGCGCCAGCAGCCAAGCCGAGGGACAGGCATTTCATGGCTACACCTTC

v_gene: TRBV7-9
d_gene: -
abundance: -
j_gene: TRBJ2-5
CDR3aa: CASSITQGSQETQYF
CDR3nt: TGTGCCAGCAGCATCACCCAGGGGAGCCAAGAGACCCAGTACTTC

v_gene: TRBV6-6
d_gene: -
abundance: -
j_gene: TRBJ2-5
CDR3aa: CASSRTLGEETQYF
CDR3nt: TGTGCCAGCAGCCGGACATTAGGGGAAGAGACCCAGTACTTC

v_gene: TRBV7-9
d_gene: -
abundance: -
j_gene: TRBJ2-2
CDR3aa: CASSLTPGTGELFF
CDR3nt: TGTGCCAGCAGCTTAACGCCGGGTACCGGGGAGCTGTTTTTT

v_gene: TRBV6-5
d_gene: TRBD1
abundance: few
j_gene: TRBJ2-7
CDR3aa: CASSALDRRSYEQYF
CDR3nt: TGTGCCAGCAGCGCCTTGGACAGGCGGTCCTACGAGCAGTACTTC

v_gene: TRBV5-5
d_gene: -
abundance: many
j_gene: TRBJ2-4
CDR3aa: CASSGGTENIQYF
CDR3nt: TGTGCCAGCAGTGGCGGGACAGAAAACATTCAGTACTTC

v_gene: TRBV7-9
d_gene: -
abundance: -
j_gene: TRBJ2-5
CDR3aa: CASRSSPPETQYF
CDR3nt: TGTGCCAGCAGATCATCCCCTCCGGAGACCCAGTACTTC

v_gene: TRBV7-9
d_gene: -
abundance: few
j_gene: TRBJ2-1
CDR3aa: CASSLPGNEQFF
CDR3nt: TGTGCCAGCAGCTTACCTGGCAATGAGCAGTTCTTC

v_gene: TRBV5-6
d_gene: -
abundance: -
j_gene: TRBJ2-3
CDR3aa: CASSLERPRRVSTDTQYF
CDR3nt: TGTGCCAGCAGCTTGGAGCGTCCCCGCCGGGTGAGCACAGATACGCAGTATTTT

v_gene: TRBV27
d_gene: TRBD1
abundance: -
j_gene: TRBJ1-5
CDR3aa: CASSTTGGAKPQHF
CDR3nt: TGTGCCAGCAGTACAACAGGGGGGGCCAAGCCCCAGCATTTT

v_gene: TRBV6-2/TRBV6-3
d_gene: -
abundance: -
j_gene: TRBJ2-6
CDR3aa: CASSYGPTGANVLTF
CDR3nt: TGTGCCAGCAGTTACGGTCCTACTGGGGCCAACGTCCTGACTTTC

v_gene: TRBV24-1
d_gene: TRBD2
abundance: many
j_gene: TRBJ2-3
CDR3aa: CATSPRAGAADTQYF
CDR3nt: TGTGCCACTTCACCGAGAGCGGGGGCTGCAGATACGCAGTATTTT

v_gene: TRBV29-1
d_gene: TRBD1
abundance: -
j_gene: TRBJ2-1
CDR3aa: CSVFGTGGNEQFF
CDR3nt: TGCAGCGTCTTTGGGACAGGGGGAAATGAGCAGTTCTTC

v_gene: TRBV12-3/TRBV12-4
d_gene: TRBD1
abundance: few
j_gene: TRBJ2-7
CDR3aa: CASSGDRVTYEQYF
CDR3nt: TGTGCCAGCAGCGGGGACAGGGTAACCTACGAGCAGTACTTC

v_gene: TRBV7-9
d_gene: TRBD1
abundance: few
j_gene: TRBJ1-2
CDR3aa: CASNFNPATGGEGYTF
CDR3nt: TGTGCCAGCAACTTCAACCCGGCTACAGGGGGAGAAGGCTACACCTTC

v_gene: TRBV12-5
d_gene: TRBD1
abundance: few
j_gene: TRBJ1-1
CDR3aa: CASGFGTGITEAFF
CDR3nt: TGTGCTAGTGGTTTTGGGACAGGGATCACTGAAGCTTTCTTT

v_gene: TRBV5-1
d_gene: -
abundance: -
j_gene: TRBJ2-3
CDR3aa: CASSSWGSPGAVADTQYF
CDR3nt: TGCGCCAGCAGCTCTTGGGGCTCGCCGGGGGCCGTGGCAGATACGCAGTATTTT

v_gene: TRBV7-3
d_gene: TRBD2
abundance: few
j_gene: TRBJ2-1
CDR3aa: CASSPGGLAGQFF
CDR3nt: TGTGCCAGCAGCCCCGGCGGACTAGCGGGGCAGTTCTTC

v_gene: TRBV2
d_gene: TRBD2
abundance: -
j_gene: TRBJ2-3
CDR3aa: CASSEGLAGGTDTQYF
CDR3nt: TGTGCCAGCAGTGAAGGACTAGCGGGGGGCACAGATACGCAGTATTTT

v_gene: TRBV18
d_gene: -
abundance: -
j_gene: TRBJ2-3
CDR3aa: CASSRRGRGYTDTQYF
CDR3nt: TGTGCCAGCTCACGCCGTGGCAGGGGCTACACAGATACGCAGTATTTT

v_gene: TRBV5-1
d_gene: -
abundance: few
j_gene: TRBJ2-7
CDR3aa: CASSPRGYEQYF
CDR3nt: TGCGCCAGCAGCCCCCGGGGGTACGAGCAGTACTTC

v_gene: TRBV12-3/TRBV12-4
d_gene: -
abundance: few
j_gene: TRBJ1-5
CDR3aa: CASSFGEWGGASNQPQHF
CDR3nt: TGTGCCAGCAGTTTCGGGGAATGGGGGGGTGCGAGCAATCAGCCCCAGCATTTT

v_gene: TRBV11-3
d_gene: TRBD2
abundance: -
j_gene: TRBJ2-6
CDR3aa: CASSTGRAGANVLTF
CDR3nt: TGTGCCAGCAGCACGGGGAGGGCTGGGGCCAACGTCCTGACTTTC

v_gene: TRBV7-2
d_gene: TRBD2
abundance: -
j_gene: TRBJ2-3
CDR3aa: CASRMGLVGDTQYF
CDR3nt: TGTGCCAGCAGAATGGGACTAGTGGGAGATACGCAGTATTTT

v_gene: TRBV4-1
d_gene: -
abundance: -
j_gene: TRBJ2-3
CDR3aa: CASSPGGEGTDTQYF
CDR3nt: TGCGCCAGCAGCCCAGGGGGGGAAGGCACAGATACGCAGTATTTT

v_gene: TRBV7-2
d_gene: TRBD1
abundance: -
j_gene: TRBJ1-3
CDR3aa: CASSLQIDRVGNTIYF
CDR3nt: TGTGCCAGCAGCTTACAAATAGACAGGGTGGGAAACACCATATATTTT

v_gene: TRBV29-1
d_gene: -
abundance: few
j_gene: TRBJ2-5
CDR3aa: CSVDFPSREETQYF
CDR3nt: TGCAGCGTCGACTTCCCCTCCAGGGAGGAGACCCAGTACTTC

v_gene: TRBV20-1
d_gene: -
abundance: -
j_gene: TRBJ2-3
CDR3aa: CSARATDTQYF
CDR3nt: TGCAGTGCTAGAGCCACAGATACGCAGTATTTT

v_gene: TRBV5-1
d_gene: -
abundance: many
j_gene: TRBJ1-6
CDR3aa: CASSLSDSKTSALHF
CDR3nt: TGCGCCAGCAGCTTGTCGGACAGTAAAACTTCAGCCCTCCACTTT

v_gene: TRBV5-1
d_gene: -
abundance: few
j_gene: TRBJ2-6
CDR3aa: CASSLWDRPGRANVLTF
CDR3nt: TGCGCCAGCAGCTTGTGGGACCGACCTGGGAGGGCCAACGTCCTGACTTTC

v_gene: TRBV5-6
d_gene: -
abundance: -
j_gene: TRBJ1-5
CDR3aa: CASSFGSGNQPQHF
CDR3nt: TGTGCCAGCAGCTTCGGATCAGGGAATCAGCCCCAGCATTTT

v_gene: TRBV4-3
d_gene: TRBD1
abundance: -
j_gene: TRBJ1-1
CDR3aa: CASSPQGVAGASTEAFF
CDR3nt: TGCGCCAGCAGCCCTCAGGGGGTTGCTGGGGCTAGCACTGAAGCTTTCTTT

v_gene: TRBV7-3
d_gene: TRBD2
abundance: -
j_gene: TRBJ2-3
CDR3aa: CASSQGLAGTTDTQYF
CDR3nt: TGTGCCAGCAGCCAGGGACTAGCGGGGACCACAGATACGCAGTATTTT

v_gene: TRBV3-1
d_gene: -
abundance: -
j_gene: TRBJ2-3
CDR3aa: CASSTMLDTTDTQYF
CDR3nt: TGTGCCAGCAGCACCATGCTGGACACCACAGATACGCAGTATTTT

v_gene: TRBV5-6
d_gene: -
abundance: many
j_gene: TRBJ2-1
CDR3aa: CASSLDSPNEQFF
CDR3nt: TGTGCCAGCAGCTTGGACAGTCCCAATGAGCAGTTCTTC

v_gene: TRBV4-1
d_gene: -
abundance: -
j_gene: TRBJ1-1
CDR3aa: CASSLRMNTEAFF
CDR3nt: TGCGCCAGCAGCCTACGGATGAACACTGAAGCTTTCTTT

v_gene: TRBV6-5
d_gene: -
abundance: few
j_gene: TRBJ1-2
CDR3aa: CASSYSNPRIKNGYTF
CDR3nt: TGTGCCAGCAGTTACTCGAATCCCCGGATTAAAAATGGCTACACCTTC

v_gene: TRBV15
d_gene: -
abundance: few
j_gene: TRBJ2-7
CDR3aa: CATSRENDILEQYF
CDR3nt: TGTGCCACCAGCAGAGAGAACGACATCCTCGAGCAGTACTTC

v_gene: TRBV4-1
d_gene: -
abundance: few
j_gene: TRBJ2-7
CDR3aa: CASSQVPPEAGMGEQYF
CDR3nt: TGCGCCAGCAGCCAAGTACCCCCAGAGGCAGGTATGGGGGAGCAGTACTTC

v_gene: TRBV12-3/TRBV12-4
d_gene: TRBD1
abundance: few
j_gene: TRBJ2-3
CDR3aa: CASSPPMGQGWDTQYF
CDR3nt: TGTGCCAGCAGTCCGCCAATGGGACAGGGCTGGGATACGCAGTATTTT

v_gene: TRBV7-6
d_gene: -
abundance: few
j_gene: TRBJ1-1
CDR3aa: CASSLGAPHTEAFF
CDR3nt: TGTGCCAGCAGCCTAGGGGCACCTCACACTGAAGCTTTCTTT

v_gene: TRBV11-2
d_gene: TRBD1
abundance: few
j_gene: TRBJ2-2
CDR3aa: CASSPPGTGFGELFF
CDR3nt: TGTGCCAGCAGCCCGCCCGGGACAGGGTTCGGGGAGCTGTTTTTT

v_gene: TRBV5-1
d_gene: -
abundance: -
j_gene: TRBJ2-2
CDR3aa: CASSLAKTRPNTGELFF
CDR3nt: TGCGCCAGCAGCTTGGCGAAGACCAGGCCGAACACCGGGGAGCTGTTTTTT

v_gene: TRBV7-3
d_gene: -
abundance: few
j_gene: TRBJ2-3
CDR3aa: CASSPQGGGSTDTQYF
CDR3nt: TGTGCCAGCAGCCCCCAAGGTGGGGGAAGCACAGATACGCAGTATTTT

v_gene: TRBV4-1
d_gene: -
abundance: -
j_gene: TRBJ1-1
CDR3aa: CASSLTGGAGSEAFF
CDR3nt: TGCGCCAGCAGCCTAACCGGGGGCGCAGGGTCTGAAGCTTTCTTT

v_gene: TRBV6-5
d_gene: -
abundance: once
j_gene: TRBJ1-1
CDR3aa: CASSSNGGEAFF
CDR3nt: TGTGCCAGCAGTTCAAACGGAGGGGAAGCTTTCTTT

v_gene: TRBV4-3
d_gene: TRBD1
abundance: few
j_gene: TRBJ2-4
CDR3aa: CASSQDGTGGRNIQYF
CDR3nt: TGCGCCAGCAGCCAAGACGGGACAGGGGGACGAAACATTCAGTACTTC

v_gene: TRBV5-6
d_gene: -
abundance: few
j_gene: TRBJ1-1
CDR3aa: CASSLAGRSRNTEAFF
CDR3nt: TGTGCCAGCAGCTTGGCTGGGCGCAGCAGGAACACTGAAGCTTTCTTT

v_gene: TRBV12-3/TRBV12-4
d_gene: -
abundance: few
j_gene: TRBJ2-1
CDR3aa: CASSLRDGPAHEQFF
CDR3nt: TGTGCCAGCAGTTTAAGGGACGGCCCAGCCCATGAGCAGTTCTTC

v_gene: TRBV5-6
d_gene: TRBD1
abundance: few
j_gene: TRBJ1-1
CDR3aa: CASSFRTGVTEAFF
CDR3nt: TGTGCCAGCAGCTTTAGAACAGGGGTCACTGAAGCTTTCTTT